This T cell receptor beta chain was documented in a study of cytomegalovirus exposure and HLA in healthy donors. Points on this clone: Its antigen is undetermined.

Overall study results and limits: The sole available immune exposure information was CMV serostatus. Productive rates of about 90% or about 30% were seen for most TCR beta V segments in an earlier analysis. Cytomegalovirus-associated TCR beta chains were listed, numbering 150 to 200.

The PCR employed 60 Vbeta primers together with 13 Jbeta primers. TCRdb's table, derived via immunoSEQ multiplex PCR, lists solely in-frame clones and lacks some. The sample includes over 95,000 clones, 65% to 80% of them seen just once. There are 15 residues in the CDR3. Germline V CDR1 and CDR2: SEHNR, FQNEAQ (reference sequence). With 1 base removed from V and 8 bases from J, the gap between germline ends came to 17 bases. This rearrangement joins TRBV7-9 to TRBJ1-2; no reliable D call. The sequence was obtained from a female donor in good health and CMV-seronegative. The material sequenced was PBMCs. The CDR3 sequence is CASSLEGRRDGGYTF. The CDR3 nucleotides are TGTGCCAGCAGCTTAGAGGGTCGGAGGGATGGAGGCTACACCTTC.